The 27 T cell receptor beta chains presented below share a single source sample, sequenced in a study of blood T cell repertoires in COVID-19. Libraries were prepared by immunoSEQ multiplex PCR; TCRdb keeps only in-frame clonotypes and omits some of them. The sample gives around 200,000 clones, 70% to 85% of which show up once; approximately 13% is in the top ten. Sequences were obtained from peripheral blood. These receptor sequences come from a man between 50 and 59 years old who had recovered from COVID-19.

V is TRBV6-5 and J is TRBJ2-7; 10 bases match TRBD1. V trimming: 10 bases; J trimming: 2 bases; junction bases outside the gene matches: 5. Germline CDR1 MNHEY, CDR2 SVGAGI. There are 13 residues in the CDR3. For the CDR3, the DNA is TGTGCCACCAGGACAGGGGGAACCTACGAGCAGTACTTC. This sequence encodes CATRTGGTYEQYF.

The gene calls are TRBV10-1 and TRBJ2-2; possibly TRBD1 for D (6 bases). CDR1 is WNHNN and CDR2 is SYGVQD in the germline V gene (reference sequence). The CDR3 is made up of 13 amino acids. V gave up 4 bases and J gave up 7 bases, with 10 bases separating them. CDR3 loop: CASSVAGDGELFF. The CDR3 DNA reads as TGCGCCAGCAGTGTGGCAGGGGACGGGGAGCTGTTTTTT.

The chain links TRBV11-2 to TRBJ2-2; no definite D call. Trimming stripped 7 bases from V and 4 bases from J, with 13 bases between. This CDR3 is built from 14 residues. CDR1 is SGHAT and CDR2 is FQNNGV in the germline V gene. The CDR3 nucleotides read TGTGCCAGCATGAGGCTGGCCGCCACCGGGGAGCTGTTTTTT. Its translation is CASMRLAATGELFF. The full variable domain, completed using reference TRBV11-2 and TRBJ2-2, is EAGVAQSPRYKIIEKRQSVAFWCNPISGHATLYWYQQILGQGPKLLIQFQNNGVVDDSQLPKDRFSAERLKGVDSTLKIQPAKLEDSAVYLCASMRLAATGELFFGEGSRLTVL.

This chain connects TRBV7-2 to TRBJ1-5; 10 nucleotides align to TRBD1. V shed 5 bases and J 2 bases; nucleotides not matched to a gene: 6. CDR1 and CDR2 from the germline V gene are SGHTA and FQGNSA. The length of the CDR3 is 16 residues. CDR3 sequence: CASSERDRGGNQPQHF. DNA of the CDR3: TGTGCCAGCAGCGAACGGGACAGGGGCGGCAATCAGCCCCAGCATTTT.

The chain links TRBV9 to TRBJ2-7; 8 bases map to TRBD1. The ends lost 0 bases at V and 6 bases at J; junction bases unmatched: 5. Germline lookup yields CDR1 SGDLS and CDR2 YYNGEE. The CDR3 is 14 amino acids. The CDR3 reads CASSVVPDRGEQYF. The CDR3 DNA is TGTGCCAGCAGCGTAGTCCCAGACAGGGGCGAGCAGTACTTC. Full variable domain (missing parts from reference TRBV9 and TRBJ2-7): DSGVTQTPKHLITATGQRVTLRCSPRSGDLSVYWYQQSLDQGLQFLIQYYNGEERAKGNILERFSAQQFPDLHSELNLSSLELGDSALYFCASSVVPDRGEQYFGPGTRLTVT.

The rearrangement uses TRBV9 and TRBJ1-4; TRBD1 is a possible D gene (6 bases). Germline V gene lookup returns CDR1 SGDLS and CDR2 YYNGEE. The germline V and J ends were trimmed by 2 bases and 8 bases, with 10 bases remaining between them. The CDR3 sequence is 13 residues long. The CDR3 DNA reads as TGTGCCAGCAGCGTCACAGGGAAGGAAAAACTGTTTTTT. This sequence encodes CASSVTGKEKLFF.

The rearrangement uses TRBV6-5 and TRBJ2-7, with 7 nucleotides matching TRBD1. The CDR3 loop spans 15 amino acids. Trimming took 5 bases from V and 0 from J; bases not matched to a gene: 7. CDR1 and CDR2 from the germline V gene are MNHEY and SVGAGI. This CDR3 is CASSPTGVYSYEQYF. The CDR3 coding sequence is TGTGCCAGCAGTCCAACAGGGGTGTACTCCTACGAGCAGTACTTC.

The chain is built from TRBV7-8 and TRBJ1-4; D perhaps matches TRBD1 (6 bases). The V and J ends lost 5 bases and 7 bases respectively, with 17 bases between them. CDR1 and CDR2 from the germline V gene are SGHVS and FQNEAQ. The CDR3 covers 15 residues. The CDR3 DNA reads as TGTGCCAGCAGCCCGAGAGGGGGTTCGAGTGAAAAACTGTTTTTT. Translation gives CASSPRGGSSEKLFF.

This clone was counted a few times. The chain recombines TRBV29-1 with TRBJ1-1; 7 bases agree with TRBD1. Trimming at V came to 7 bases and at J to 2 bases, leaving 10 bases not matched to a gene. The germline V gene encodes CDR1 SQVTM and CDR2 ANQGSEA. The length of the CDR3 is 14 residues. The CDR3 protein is CSANPGQTNTEAFF. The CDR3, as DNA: TGCAGCGCAAATCCGGGACAGACAAACACTGAAGCTTTCTTT.

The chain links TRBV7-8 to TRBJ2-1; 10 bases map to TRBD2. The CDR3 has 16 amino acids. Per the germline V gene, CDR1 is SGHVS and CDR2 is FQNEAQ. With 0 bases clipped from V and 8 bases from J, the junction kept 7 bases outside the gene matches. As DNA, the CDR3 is TGTGCCAGCAGCTTAGCTCCCACTAGCGGGATGGATGAGCAGTTCTTC. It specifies CASSLAPTSGMDEQFF.

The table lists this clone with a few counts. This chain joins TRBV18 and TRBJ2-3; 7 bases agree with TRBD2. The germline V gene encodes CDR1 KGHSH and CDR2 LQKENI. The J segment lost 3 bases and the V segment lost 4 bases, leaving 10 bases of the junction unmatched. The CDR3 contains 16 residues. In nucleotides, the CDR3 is TGTGCCAGCTCACGAGAGCGGACTAGATATACAGATACGCAGTATTTT. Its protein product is CASSRERTRYTDTQYF. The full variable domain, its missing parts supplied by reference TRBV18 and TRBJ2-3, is NAGVMQNPRHLVRRRGQEARLRCSPMKGHSHVYWYRQLPEEGLKFMVYLQKENIIDESGMPKERFSAEFPKEGPSILRIQQVVRGDSAAYFCASSRERTRYTDTQYFGPGTRLTVL.

The CDR3 DNA reads as TGTGCCAGCAGCTTGTTTCTCGGGAGCTCCTACAATGAGCAGTTCTTC. The encoded protein is CASSLFLGSSYNEQFF. The chain recombines TRBV5-4 with TRBJ2-1; possible D gene TRBD2, 6 bases. Germline V lookup: CDR1 SGHNT, CDR2 YYREEE (reference sequence). Trimming shortened V by 1 base and J by 0 bases, and 11 bases separated the two germline ends. The CDR3 consists of 16 residues.

CDR3 coding DNA: TGTGCCAGCAGCTGGGGCCAGTCCTTGAGCGAGCAGTACTTC. It is translated as CASSWGQSLSEQYF. J is TRBJ2-7 and V is TRBV11-1; a possible D gene is TRBD1 (5 bases). CDR1 is SGHAT and CDR2 is FQDESV in the germline V gene (reference sequence). Trimming stripped 4 bases from V and 6 bases from J, with 16 bases between. This CDR3 region has 14 residues.

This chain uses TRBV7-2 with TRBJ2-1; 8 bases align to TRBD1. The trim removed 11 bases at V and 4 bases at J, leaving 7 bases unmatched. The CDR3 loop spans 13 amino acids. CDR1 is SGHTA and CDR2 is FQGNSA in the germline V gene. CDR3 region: CAGQGDGYNEQFF. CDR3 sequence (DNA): TGTGCCGGACAGGGTGACGGTTACAATGAGCAGTTCTTC.

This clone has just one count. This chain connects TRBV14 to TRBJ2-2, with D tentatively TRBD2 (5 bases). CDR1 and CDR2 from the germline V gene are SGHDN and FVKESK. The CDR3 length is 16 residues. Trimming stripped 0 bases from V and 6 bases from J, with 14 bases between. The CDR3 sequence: CASSQEYGHGAGELFF. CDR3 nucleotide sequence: TGTGCCAGCAGCCAAGAGTACGGGCACGGGGCCGGGGAGCTGTTTTTT. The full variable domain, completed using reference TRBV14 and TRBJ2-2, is EAGVTQFPSHSVIEKGQTVTLRCDPISGHDNLYWYRRVMGKEIKFLLHFVKESKQDESGMPNNRFLAERTGGTYSTLKVQPAELEDSGVYFCASSQEYGHGAGELFFGEGSRLTVL.

The DNA for the CDR3 is TGCGCCAGCAGCCACGGGCCTAGCGGGAGTTCTAGAGAGAGCTCCTACAATGAGCAGTTCTTC. Encoded protein: CASSHGPSGSSRESSYNEQFF. The chain employs TRBV4-3 and TRBJ2-1; 10 nucleotides align to TRBD2. After removal of 3 bases from V and 0 bases from J, the junction contained 17 bases not matched to a gene. The germline gives CDR1 LGHNA, CDR2 YSLEER. The CDR3 covers 21 residues.

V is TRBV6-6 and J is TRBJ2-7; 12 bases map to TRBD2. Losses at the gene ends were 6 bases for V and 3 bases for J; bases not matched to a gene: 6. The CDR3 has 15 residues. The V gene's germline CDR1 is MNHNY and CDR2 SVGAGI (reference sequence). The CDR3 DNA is TGTGCCAGCAGATATGGACTAGCGGGAAACTACGAGCAGTACTTC. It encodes CASRYGLAGNYEQYF.

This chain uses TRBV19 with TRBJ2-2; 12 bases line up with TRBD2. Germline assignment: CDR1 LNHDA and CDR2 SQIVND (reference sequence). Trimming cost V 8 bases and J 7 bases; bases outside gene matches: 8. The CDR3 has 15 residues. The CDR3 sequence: CASSSGRAGGGELFF. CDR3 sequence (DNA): TGTGCCAGTTCTAGCGGGAGGGCCGGTGGCGGGGAGCTGTTTTTT. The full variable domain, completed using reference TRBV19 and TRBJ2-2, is DGGITQSPKYLFRKEGQNVTLSCEQNLNHDAMYWYRQDPGQGLRLIYYSQIVNDFQKGDIAEGYSVSREKKESFPLTVTSAQKNPTAFYLCASSSGRAGGGELFFGEGSRLTVL.

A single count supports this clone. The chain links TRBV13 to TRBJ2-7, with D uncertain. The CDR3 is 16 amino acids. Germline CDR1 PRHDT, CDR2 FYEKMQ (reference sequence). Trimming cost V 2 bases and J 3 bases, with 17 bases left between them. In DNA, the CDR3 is TGTGCCAGCAGCTTAAGATCTGGGCGATCTGGCTACGAGCAGTACTTC. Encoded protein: CASSLRSGRSGYEQYF.

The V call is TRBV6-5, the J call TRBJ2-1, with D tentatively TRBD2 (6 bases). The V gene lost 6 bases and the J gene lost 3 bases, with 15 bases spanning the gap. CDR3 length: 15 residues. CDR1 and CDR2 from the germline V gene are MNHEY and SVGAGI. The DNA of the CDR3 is TGTGCCAGCAGCCCCTATTCTAGCGACTACAATGAGCAGTTCTTC. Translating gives CASSPYSSDYNEQFF.

The CDR3 is CASSLLSNSPLHF. The CDR3 nucleotides are TGTGCCAGCAGCCTGCTAAGTAATTCACCCCTCCACTTT. V and J are TRBV12-3 or TRBV12-4 and TRBJ1-6; the D is unclear. V dropped 6 bases and J dropped 6 bases, with 9 bases sitting between them. This CDR3 spans 13 amino acids.

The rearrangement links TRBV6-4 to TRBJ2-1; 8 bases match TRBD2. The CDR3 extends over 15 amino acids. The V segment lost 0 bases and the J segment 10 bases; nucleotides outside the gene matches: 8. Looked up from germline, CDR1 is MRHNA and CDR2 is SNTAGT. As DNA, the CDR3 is TGTGCCAGCAGTGACTCGAGACTAGCGTTCTCGGAGCAGTTCTTC. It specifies CASSDSRLAFSEQFF.

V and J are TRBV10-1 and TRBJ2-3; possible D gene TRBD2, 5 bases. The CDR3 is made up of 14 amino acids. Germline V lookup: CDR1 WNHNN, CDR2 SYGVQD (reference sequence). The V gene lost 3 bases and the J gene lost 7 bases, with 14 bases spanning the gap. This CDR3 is CASSEQRISHTQYF. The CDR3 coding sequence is TGCGCCAGCAGTGAACAGCGGATATCTCATACGCAGTATTTT.

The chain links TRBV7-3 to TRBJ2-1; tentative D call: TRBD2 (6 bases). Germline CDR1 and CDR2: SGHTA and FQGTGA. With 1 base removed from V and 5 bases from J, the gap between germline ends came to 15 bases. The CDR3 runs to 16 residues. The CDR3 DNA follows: TGTGCCAGCAGCTTAAGTGGGGCGGGAACGAACAATGAGCAGTTCTTC. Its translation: CASSLSGAGTNNEQFF.

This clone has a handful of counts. CDR3 amino acids: CASSRLGQGRGYTF. For the CDR3, the DNA is TGTGCCAGCAGCCGCCTAGGACAGGGCAGGGGCTACACCTTC. The chain uses TRBV2 and TRBJ1-2; the match to TRBD1 covers 8 bases. The trim removed 6 bases at V and 8 bases at J, leaving 11 bases unmatched. The length of the CDR3 is 14 residues. Germline-derived CDR1 and CDR2 are SNHLY and FYNNEI. Drawing the rest from reference TRBV2 and TRBJ1-2, the complete variable domain is EPEVTQTPSHQVTQMGQEVILRCVPISNHLYFYWYRQILGQKVEFLVSFYNNEISEKSEIFDDQFSVERPDGSNFTLKIRSTKLEDSAMYFCASSRLGQGRGYTFGSGTRLTVV.

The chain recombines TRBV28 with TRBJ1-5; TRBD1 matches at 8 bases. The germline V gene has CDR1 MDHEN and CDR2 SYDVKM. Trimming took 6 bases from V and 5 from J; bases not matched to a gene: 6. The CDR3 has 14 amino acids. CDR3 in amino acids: CASRTGQVYQPQHF. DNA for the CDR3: TGTGCCAGCAGAACGGGACAGGTATATCAGCCCCAGCATTTT. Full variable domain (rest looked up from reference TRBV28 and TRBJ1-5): DVKVTQSSRYLVKRTGEKVFLECVQDMDHENMFWYRQDPGLGLRLIYFSYDVKMKEKGDIPEGYSVSREKKERFSLILESASTNQTSMYLCASRTGQVYQPQHFGDGTRLSIL.

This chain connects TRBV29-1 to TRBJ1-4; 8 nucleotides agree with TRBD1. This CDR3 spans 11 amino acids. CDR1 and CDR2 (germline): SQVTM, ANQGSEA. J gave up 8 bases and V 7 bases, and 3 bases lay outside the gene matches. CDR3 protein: CSGRTGEKLFF. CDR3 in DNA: TGCAGCGGACGGACAGGGGAAAAACTGTTTTTT.